The 9 T cell receptor beta chains given below trace back to one sample, sequenced in a study of Graves' ophthalmopathy and Graves' hyperthyroidism. As the template, RNA transcripts were used to amplify TCR beta CDR3 regions. In the first round, RT-PCR was carried out with HTBI primers, and a multiplex PCR formed the second round. TCRdb reprocessed the multiplex PCR reads with MiXCR, giving one entry per CDR3 protein. The data hold fewer than 600,000 distinct CDR3 sequences, with roughly an eighth observed a single time. The sequenced sample was blood. The source of these receptors is a woman in her thirties with Graves' ophthalmopathy.

Many counts were recorded for this clonotype. The CDR3 is CASSPGGRSSGNTIYF. As DNA, the CDR3 is TGTGCCAGCAGTCCAGGCGGGCGCAGCTCTGGAAACACCATATATTTT. The chain employs TRBV11-2 and TRBJ1-3; D call uncertain. The length of the CDR3 is 16 residues. V gave up 6 bases and J gave up 0 bases, with 15 bases separating them. The V gene's germline CDR1 is SGHAT and CDR2 FQNNGV. The variable domain in full, completed from reference TRBV11-2 and TRBJ1-3, reads EAGVAQSPRYKIIEKRQSVAFWCNPISGHATLYWYQQILGQGPKLLIQFQNNGVVDDSQLPKDRFSAERLKGVDSTLKIQPAKLEDSAVYLCASSPGGRSSGNTIYFGEGSWLTVV.

This clonotype was picked up many times. The chain links TRBV12-3 or TRBV12-4 to TRBJ1-5, with D possibly TRBD1 on 5 matching bases. Trimming stripped 7 bases from V and 9 bases from J, with 22 bases between. The CDR3 is made up of 15 amino acids. The CDR3 DNA sequence: TGTGCCAGCACCCCTCCCCTCGTCCGGGGCGCGCCCCAGCATTTT. The encoded protein is CASTPPLVRGAPQHF.

This clonotype was seen a few times. The V gene is TRBV2, the J gene TRBJ1-5; maybe TRBD1 (6 bases). Germline values: CDR1 SNHLY, CDR2 FYNNEI. V was shortened by 7 bases and J by 9 bases, with 16 bases between the two germline ends. There are 13 residues in the CDR3. CDR3 residues: CASNVGGVAPQHF. The CDR3, as DNA: TGTGCCAGCAATGTTGGGGGCGTTGCGCCCCAGCATTTT.

The V call is TRBV12-3 or TRBV12-4, the J call TRBJ2-7, with TRBD2 identical over 14 bases. Losses at the gene ends were 5 bases for V and 6 bases for J; bases not matched to a gene: 15. The CDR3 sequence is 18 residues long. As DNA, the CDR3 is TGTGCCAGCAGTCGACTAGCGGGAGGGTTCTTAGGGCCGGGCGAGCAGTACTTC. Amino acids: CASSRLAGGFLGPGEQYF.

In its sample, this clonotype was seen many times. The CDR3 coding sequence is TGTGCCAGCAGGTACAGGGGGCCCCAAGAGACCCAGTACTTC. Translating gives CASRYRGPQETQYF. The chain employs TRBV7-2 and TRBJ2-5; 9 bases match TRBD1. Per germline, CDR1 SGHTA and CDR2 FQGNSA. V dropped 6 bases and J dropped 1; count of bases not matched to a gene: 3. This CDR3 region has 14 residues.

This clonotype was recorded at least ten times. The gene calls are TRBV28 and TRBJ2-7; the D gene is possibly TRBD1 (6 bases). This CDR3 is 14 amino acids long. Germline CDR1 MDHEN, CDR2 SYDVKM. Trimming pared 10 bases from V and 1 base from J, leaving 17 bases between. Here the CDR3 DNA reads TGTGCCACCCAGTTTACACAGGGATCCTACGAGCAGTACTTC. The encoded protein is CATQFTQGSYEQYF. Full variable domain (outside the CDR3, taken from reference TRBV28 and TRBJ2-7): DVKVTQSSRYLVKRTGEKVFLECVQDMDHENMFWYRQDPGLGLRLIYFSYDVKMKEKGDIPEGYSVSREKKERFSLILESASTNQTSMYLCATQFTQGSYEQYFGPGTRLTVT.

This clonotype has a count of ten or more. The V and J genes are TRBV2 and TRBJ2-2; 7 bases fit TRBD1. V dropped 6 bases and J dropped 2; count of bases not matched to a gene: 3. There are 14 residues in the CDR3. Germline CDR1 SNHLY, CDR2 FYNNEI. The CDR3 here is CASRWTGNTGELFF. CDR3 in DNA: TGTGCCAGCAGATGGACAGGAAACACCGGGGAGCTGTTTTTT.

This clonotype was counted at least ten times. The chain uses TRBV6-5 and TRBJ2-6; D remains unclear. V was shortened by 2 bases and J by 4 bases, with 9 bases between the two germline ends. This CDR3 has 15 residues. The germline CDR1 and CDR2 sequences are MNHEY and SVGAGI. The DNA for the CDR3 is TGTGCCAGCAGTTACGTGGCGAGGGGGGCCAACGTCCTGACTTTC. As protein: CASSYVARGANVLTF.

This clonotype was counted at least ten times. The chain recombines TRBV15 with TRBJ2-7; D is possibly TRBD2 (5 bases). CDR1 is LNHNV, CDR2 YYDKDF, per germline (reference sequence). CDR3 length: 14 amino acids. The V gene lost 0 bases and the J gene lost 4 bases, with 10 bases spanning the gap. The CDR3 DNA reads as TGTGCCACCAGCAGAGATCTCGGGAAATACGAGCAGTACTTC. It specifies CATSRDLGKYEQYF.